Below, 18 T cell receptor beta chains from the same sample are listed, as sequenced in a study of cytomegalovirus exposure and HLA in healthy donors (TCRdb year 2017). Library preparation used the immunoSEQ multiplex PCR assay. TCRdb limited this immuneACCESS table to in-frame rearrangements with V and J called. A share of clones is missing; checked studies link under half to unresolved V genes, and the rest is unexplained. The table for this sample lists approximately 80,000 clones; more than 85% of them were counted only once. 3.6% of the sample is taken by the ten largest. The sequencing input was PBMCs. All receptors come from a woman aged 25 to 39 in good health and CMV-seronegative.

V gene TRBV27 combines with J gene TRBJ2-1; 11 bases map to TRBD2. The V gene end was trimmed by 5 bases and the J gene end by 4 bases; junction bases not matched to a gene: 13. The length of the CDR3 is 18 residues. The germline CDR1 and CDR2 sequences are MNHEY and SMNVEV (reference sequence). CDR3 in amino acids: CASSPPLTTSGDYNEQFF. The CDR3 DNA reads TGTGCCAGCAGTCCCCCCCTTACGACTAGCGGGGATTACAATGAGCAGTTCTTC.

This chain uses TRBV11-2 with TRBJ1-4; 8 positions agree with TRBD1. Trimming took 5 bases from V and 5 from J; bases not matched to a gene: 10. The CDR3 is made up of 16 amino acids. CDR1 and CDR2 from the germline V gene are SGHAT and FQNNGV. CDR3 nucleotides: TGTGCCAGCAGCCCGGCCAAAGGACAGGGAAATGAAAAACTGTTTTTT. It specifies CASSPAKGQGNEKLFF. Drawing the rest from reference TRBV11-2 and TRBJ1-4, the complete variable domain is EAGVAQSPRYKIIEKRQSVAFWCNPISGHATLYWYQQILGQGPKLLIQFQNNGVVDDSQLPKDRFSAERLKGVDSTLKIQPAKLEDSAVYLCASSPAKGQGNEKLFFGSGTQLSVL.

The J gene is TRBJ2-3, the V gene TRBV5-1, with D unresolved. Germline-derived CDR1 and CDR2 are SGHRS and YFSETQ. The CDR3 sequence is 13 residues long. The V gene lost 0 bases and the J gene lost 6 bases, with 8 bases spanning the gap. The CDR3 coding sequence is TGCGCCAGCAGCTTGGAACGGTCTGATACGCAGTATTTT. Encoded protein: CASSLERSDTQYF.

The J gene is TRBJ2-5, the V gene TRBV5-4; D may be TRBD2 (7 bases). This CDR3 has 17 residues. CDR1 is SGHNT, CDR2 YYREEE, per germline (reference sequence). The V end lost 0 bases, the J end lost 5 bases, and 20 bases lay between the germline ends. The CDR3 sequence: CASSLGGGRVEVETQYF. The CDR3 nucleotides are TGTGCCAGCAGCTTGGGCGGGGGCAGGGTGGAAGTCGAGACCCAGTACTTC.

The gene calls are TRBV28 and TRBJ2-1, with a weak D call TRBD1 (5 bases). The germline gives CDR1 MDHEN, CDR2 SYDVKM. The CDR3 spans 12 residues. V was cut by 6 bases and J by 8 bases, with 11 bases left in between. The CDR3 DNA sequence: TGTGCCAGCAGGCCCAGGGTCGATGAGCAGTTCTTC. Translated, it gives CASRPRVDEQFF.

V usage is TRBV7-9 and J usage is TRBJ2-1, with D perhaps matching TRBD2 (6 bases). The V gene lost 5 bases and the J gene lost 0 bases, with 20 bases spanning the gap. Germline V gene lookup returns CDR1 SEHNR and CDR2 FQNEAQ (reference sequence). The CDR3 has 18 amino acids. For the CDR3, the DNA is TGTGCCAGCAGCCGCGGGACGACGGTAGAAAGCTCCTACAATGAGCAGTTCTTC. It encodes CASSRGTTVESSYNEQFF.

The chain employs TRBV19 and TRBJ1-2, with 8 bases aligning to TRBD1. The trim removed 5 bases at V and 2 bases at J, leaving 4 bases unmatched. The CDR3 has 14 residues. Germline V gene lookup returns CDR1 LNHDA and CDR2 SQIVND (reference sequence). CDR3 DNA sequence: TGTGCCAGTAGTGGTGGACAGGGAAACTATGGCTACACCTTC. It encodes CASSGGQGNYGYTF. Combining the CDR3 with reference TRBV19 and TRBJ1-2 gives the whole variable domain DGGITQSPKYLFRKEGQNVTLSCEQNLNHDAMYWYRQDPGQGLRLIYYSQIVNDFQKGDIAEGYSVSREKKESFPLTVTSAQKNPTAFYLCASSGGQGNYGYTFGSGTRLTVV.

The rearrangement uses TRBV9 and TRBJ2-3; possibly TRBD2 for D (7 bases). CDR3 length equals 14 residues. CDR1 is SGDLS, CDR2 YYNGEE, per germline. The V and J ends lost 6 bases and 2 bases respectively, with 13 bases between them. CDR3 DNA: TGTGCCAGCAATTCGGGGGGCTCCACAGATACGCAGTATTTT. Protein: CASNSGGSTDTQYF.

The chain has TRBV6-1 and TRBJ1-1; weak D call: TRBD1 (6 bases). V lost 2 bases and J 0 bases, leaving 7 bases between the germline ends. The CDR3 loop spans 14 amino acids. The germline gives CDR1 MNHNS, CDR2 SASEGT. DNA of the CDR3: TGTGCCAGCAGTGAAAGGGGGATGAACACTGAAGCTTTCTTT. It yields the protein CASSERGMNTEAFF.

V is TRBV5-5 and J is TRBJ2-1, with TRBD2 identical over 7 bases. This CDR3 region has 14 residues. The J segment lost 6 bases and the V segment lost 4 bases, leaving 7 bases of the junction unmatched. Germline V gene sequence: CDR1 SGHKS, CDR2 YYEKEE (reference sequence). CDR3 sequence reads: CASSPGLVGNEQFF. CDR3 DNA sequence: TGTGCCAGCAGCCCAGGACTAGTAGGCAATGAGCAGTTCTTC. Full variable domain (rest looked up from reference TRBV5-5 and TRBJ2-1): DAGVTQSPTHLIKTRGQQVTLRCSPISGHKSVSWYQQVLGQGPQFIFQYYEKEERGRGNFPDRFSARQFPNYSSELNVNALLLGDSALYLCASSPGLVGNEQFFGPGTRLTVL.

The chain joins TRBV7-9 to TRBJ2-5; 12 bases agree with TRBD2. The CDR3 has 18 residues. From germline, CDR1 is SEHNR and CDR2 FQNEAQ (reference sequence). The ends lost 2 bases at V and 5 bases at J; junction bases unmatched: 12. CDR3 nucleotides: TGTGCCAGCAGCTTACCCACTAGCGGGGGGCCGCAGAGGGAGACCCAGTACTTC. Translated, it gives CASSLPTSGGPQRETQYF.

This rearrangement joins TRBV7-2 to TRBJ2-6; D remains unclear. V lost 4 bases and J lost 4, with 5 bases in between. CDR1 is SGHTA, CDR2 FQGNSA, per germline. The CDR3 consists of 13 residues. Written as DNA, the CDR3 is TGTGCCAGCAGCTCCCGGGGGGCCAACGTCCTGACTTTC. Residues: CASSSRGANVLTF.

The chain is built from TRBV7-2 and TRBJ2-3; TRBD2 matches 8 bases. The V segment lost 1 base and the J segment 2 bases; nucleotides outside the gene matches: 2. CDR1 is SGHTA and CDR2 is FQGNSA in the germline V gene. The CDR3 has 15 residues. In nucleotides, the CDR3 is TGTGCCAGCAGCTTAGTAGCGGGGACCACAGATACGCAGTATTTT. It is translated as CASSLVAGTTDTQYF.

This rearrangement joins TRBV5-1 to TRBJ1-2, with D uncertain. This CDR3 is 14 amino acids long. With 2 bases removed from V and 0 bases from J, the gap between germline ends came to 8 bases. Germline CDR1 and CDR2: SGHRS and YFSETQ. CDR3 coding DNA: TGCGCCAGCAGCTTCGGAGGGACTAACTATGGCTACACCTTC. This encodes CASSFGGTNYGYTF. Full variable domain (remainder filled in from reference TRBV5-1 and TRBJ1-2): KAGVTQTPRYLIKTRGQQVTLSCSPISGHRSVSWYQQTPGQGLQFLFEYFSETQRNKGNFPGRFSGRQFSNSRSEMNVSTLELGDSALYLCASSFGGTNYGYTFGSGTRLTVV.

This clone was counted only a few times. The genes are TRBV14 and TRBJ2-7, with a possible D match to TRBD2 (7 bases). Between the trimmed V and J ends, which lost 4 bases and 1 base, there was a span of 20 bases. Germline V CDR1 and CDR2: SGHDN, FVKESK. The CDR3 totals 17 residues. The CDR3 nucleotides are TGTGCCAGCAGCCCTCGGGGGGCCAGCGGTCCTTCCTACGAGCAGTACTTC. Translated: CASSPRGASGPSYEQYF.

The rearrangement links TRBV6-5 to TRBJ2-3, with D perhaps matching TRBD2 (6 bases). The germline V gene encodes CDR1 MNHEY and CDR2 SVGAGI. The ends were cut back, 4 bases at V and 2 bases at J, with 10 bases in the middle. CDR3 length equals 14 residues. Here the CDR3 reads CASSSLANTDTQYF. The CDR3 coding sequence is TGTGCCAGCAGTTCACTAGCTAACACAGATACGCAGTATTTT.

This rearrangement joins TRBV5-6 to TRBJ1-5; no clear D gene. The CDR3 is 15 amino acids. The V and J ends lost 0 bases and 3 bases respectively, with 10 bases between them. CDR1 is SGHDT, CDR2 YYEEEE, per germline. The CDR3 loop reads CASSLGGGNNQPQHF. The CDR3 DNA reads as TGTGCCAGCAGCTTGGGTGGCGGGAACAATCAGCCCCAGCATTTT.

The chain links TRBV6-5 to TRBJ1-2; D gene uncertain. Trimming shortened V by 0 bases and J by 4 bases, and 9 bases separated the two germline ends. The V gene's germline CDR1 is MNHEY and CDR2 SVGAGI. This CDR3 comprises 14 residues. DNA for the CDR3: TGTGCCAGCAGTTACTCGGCAGGTGCCTATGGCTACACCTTC. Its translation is CASSYSAGAYGYTF.